This T cell receptor beta chain was obtained from a study of early T cells in non-severe SARS-CoV-2 infection. Study in general: Sequenced bulk RNA came from whole blood that was unsorted, and chains were unpaired. Study-wide results and caveats: Comparison of clonotypes with VDJdb favored anti-spike CD8 responses while missing private and CD4 specificities.

In its sample, this clonotype was seen many times. Its antigen is still unknown. Each single cDNA molecule received a unique molecular identifier. TCRdb analysed the 5' RACE reads with MiXCR anew, one entry per CDR3 protein. Of 35,000 to 45,000 distinct CDR3 sequences listed, roughly 6.2% are singletons. The sequencing input was whole blood. The TCR comes from an adult who was a healthcare worker with PCR-confirmed SARS-CoV-2 infection or an uninfected control (not recorded which).

CDR3 sequence: CASSQRGAIHEQYF. CDR3 coding DNA: TGTGCCAGCAGCCAACGGGGGGCGATCCACGAGCAGTACTTC. The chain has TRBV3-1 and TRBJ2-7, with D possibly being TRBD2 (7 bases). The CDR3 loop spans 14 amino acids. Germline CDR1 and CDR2: LGHDT and YNNKEL (reference sequence). Trimming removed 2 bases from V and 5 bases from J, with 13 bases in between.